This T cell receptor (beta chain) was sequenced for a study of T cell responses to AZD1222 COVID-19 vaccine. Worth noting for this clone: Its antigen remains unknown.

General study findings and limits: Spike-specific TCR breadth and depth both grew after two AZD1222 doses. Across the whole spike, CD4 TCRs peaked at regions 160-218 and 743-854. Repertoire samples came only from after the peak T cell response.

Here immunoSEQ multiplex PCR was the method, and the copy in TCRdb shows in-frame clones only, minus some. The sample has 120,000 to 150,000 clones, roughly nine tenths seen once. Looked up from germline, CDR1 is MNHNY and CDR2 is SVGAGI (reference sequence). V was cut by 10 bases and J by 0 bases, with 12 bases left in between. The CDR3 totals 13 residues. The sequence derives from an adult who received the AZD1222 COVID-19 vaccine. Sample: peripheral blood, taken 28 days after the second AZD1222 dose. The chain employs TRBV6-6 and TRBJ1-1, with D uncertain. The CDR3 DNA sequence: TGTGCCACCACCTCGGATATGAACACTGAAGCTTTCTTT. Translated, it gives CATTSDMNTEAFF.